This T cell receptor beta chain was sequenced for a study of blood T cells in healthy people across ages (dated by TCRdb to between 2014 and 2017). With respect to the entire study: In model experiments, template switching captured about one uniquely barcoded TCR beta cDNA molecule for every two T cells. To avoid experimental bias, donors of different ages were randomly spread across the sequencing lanes. Four age groups were formed from the donors: young (average about 16 years), middle-aged (approximately 39), aged (about 62) and long-lived (about 75). Two additional independent replicas of 1 million unique cDNA reads from the same blood draw were analyzed for two donors (one aged 18 to 29 and one aged 80 or older). Age-related changes in TCR beta repertoire diversity were measured in the study by deep sequencing normalized with unique cDNA molecular identifiers.

Details on this clonotype: What this receptor recognizes is not known. No per-base quality is available; no much larger clone lies one base away.

Here is what the overall study found, with its caveats: There was a strong correlation between observed TCR beta diversity and the percentage of naive T cells measured by flow cytometry. Donor CMV infection status was unknown, potentially confounding age-related changes in expanded clonotypes. Bulk unsorted PBMC profiling prevented conclusive comparison of naive and antigen-experienced compartments. Total diversity estimates from one million sequenced T cells were considered lower bounds and underestimates. Observed TCR beta diversity per million T cells fell roughly linearly with age, and a significant reduction was already apparent by age about 38. Compared with the aged group, more naive CD4+ T cells, fewer expanded clones and increased TCR diversity were shown by the long-lived group, suggesting age selection.

V lost 6 bases and J lost 11 bases; the stretch between them is 22 bases long. The CDR1 and CDR2 encoded by the germline V gene (reference sequence) are DFQATT and SNEGSKA. The CDR3, cysteine through phenylalanine, is 13 amino acids long. Only the CDR3 region is kept as DNA, spanning 39 bases read in frame from base 1. Library generation was performed with 5' RACE. Instrument used: Illumina HiSeq 2500. A second PCR of roughly 7 to 12 cycles was run with a J-beta primer mix and a sample-barcoded 5' primer. Each TCR beta cDNA molecule received a unique molecular identifier from a template-switch 5' adaptor carrying 12 random nucleotides. Each sample yielded at least 3 million CDR3-containing paired-end reads. The Mint cDNA synthesis kit, primed by a TRBC-specific oligonucleotide, was used to synthesize first-strand cDNA from all RNA. All cDNA was treated with uracil-DNA glycosylase and then went through a first 18-cycle PCR with the universal primers M1SS and BC2_uni_R. From the authors' description of their analysis: For normalization, 1 million high-quality reads, each with a distinct molecular identifier, were randomly selected from each sample. Reads with shared molecular identifiers were discarded instead of being binned into consensus sequences. MiTCR, set to a Q25 quality threshold and the strictest error-elimination algorithm, was used for CDR3 identification, clonotype clustering and error correction. A nonparametric unseen species model with Euler transformation was used to estimate a lower bound on total TCR beta diversity. The public reads were reprocessed in TCRdb via fastp at Q25 and MiXCR, keeping in-frame beta chains. Rows with one shared CDR3 protein collapse into an entry with the most common genes and DNA. None of the V and J calls come from the authors' own analysis; TCRdb made them. This sample is represented by roughly 800,000 distinct CDR3 sequences; 53% of them were singletons. The top ten constitute approximately 40% of the sample.

The donors were 40 or so Caucasian individuals from Russia, aged roughly 6 to 90 years, who were systemically healthy. Each donor gave roughly 9.5 milliliters of peripheral blood, collected into EDTA-treated Vacutainer tubes. Ficoll-Paque density-gradient centrifugation was used to isolate PBMCs, with at least 6.5 million per sample. Total RNA was extracted from PBMCs with Trizol reagent, with at least 6 micrograms obtained per sample. The percentages of naive CD45RAhigh/CD27high T cells were determined by flow cytometry on a PBMC aliquot from every donor. The V and J genes are TRBV20-1 and TRBJ2-5, and possibly TRBD2, on 5 matching bases. The TCR was taken from an elderly man in good health. Sequences were obtained from blood. The DNA sequence follows: TGCAGTGCCATTAACCCCCAAGGTTGGGAGCAGTACTTC. The resulting protein is CSAINPQGWEQYF.